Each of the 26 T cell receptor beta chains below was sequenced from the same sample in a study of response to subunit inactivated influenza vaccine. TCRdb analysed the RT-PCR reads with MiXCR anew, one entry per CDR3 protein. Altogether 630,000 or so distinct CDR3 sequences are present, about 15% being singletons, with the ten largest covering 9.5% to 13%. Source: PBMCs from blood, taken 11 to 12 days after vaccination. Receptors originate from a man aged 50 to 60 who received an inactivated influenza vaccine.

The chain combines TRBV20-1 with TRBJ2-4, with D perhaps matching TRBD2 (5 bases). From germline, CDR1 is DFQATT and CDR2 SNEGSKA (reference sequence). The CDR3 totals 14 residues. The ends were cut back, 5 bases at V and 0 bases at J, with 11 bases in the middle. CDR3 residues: CSAGRGLAKNIQYF. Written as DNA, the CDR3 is TGCAGTGCTGGTCGCGGGTTAGCCAAAAACATTCAGTACTTC.

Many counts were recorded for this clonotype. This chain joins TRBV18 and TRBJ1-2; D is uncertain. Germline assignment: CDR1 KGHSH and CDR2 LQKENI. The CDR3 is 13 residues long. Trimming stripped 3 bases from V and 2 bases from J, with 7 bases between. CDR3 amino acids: CASSPRENYGYTF. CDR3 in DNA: TGTGCCAGCTCACCGAGGGAGAACTATGGCTACACCTTC.

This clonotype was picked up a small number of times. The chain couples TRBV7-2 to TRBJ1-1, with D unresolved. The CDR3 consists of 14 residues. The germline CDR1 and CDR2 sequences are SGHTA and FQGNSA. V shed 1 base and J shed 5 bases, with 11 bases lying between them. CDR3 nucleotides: TGTGCCAGCAGCTTAGAAGGGCCCGCGACTGAAGCTTTCTTT. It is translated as CASSLEGPATEAFF.

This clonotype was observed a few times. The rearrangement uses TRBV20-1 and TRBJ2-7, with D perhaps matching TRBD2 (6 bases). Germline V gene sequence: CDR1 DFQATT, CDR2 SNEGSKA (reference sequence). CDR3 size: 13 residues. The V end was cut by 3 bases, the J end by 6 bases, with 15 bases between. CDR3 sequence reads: CSASPAGRPEQYF. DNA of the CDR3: TGCAGTGCTAGTCCCGCGGGGAGGCCCGAGCAGTACTTC.

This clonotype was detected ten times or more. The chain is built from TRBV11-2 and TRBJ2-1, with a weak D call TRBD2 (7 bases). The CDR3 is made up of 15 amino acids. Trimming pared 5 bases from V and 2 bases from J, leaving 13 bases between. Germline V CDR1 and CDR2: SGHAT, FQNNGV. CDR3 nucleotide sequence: TGTGCCAGCAGCCCTCGCGGGGGCCCCTACAATGAGCAGTTCTTC. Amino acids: CASSPRGGPYNEQFF. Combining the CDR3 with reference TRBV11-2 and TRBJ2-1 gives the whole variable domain EAGVAQSPRYKIIEKRQSVAFWCNPISGHATLYWYQQILGQGPKLLIQFQNNGVVDDSQLPKDRFSAERLKGVDSTLKIQPAKLEDSAVYLCASSPRGGPYNEQFFGPGTRLTVL.

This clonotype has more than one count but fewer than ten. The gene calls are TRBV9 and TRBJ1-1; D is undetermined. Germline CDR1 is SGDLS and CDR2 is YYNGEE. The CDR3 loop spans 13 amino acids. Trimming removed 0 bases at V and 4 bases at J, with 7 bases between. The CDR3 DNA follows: TGTGCCAGCAGCGTAGGGACGGTCACTGAAGCTTTCTTT. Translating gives CASSVGTVTEAFF. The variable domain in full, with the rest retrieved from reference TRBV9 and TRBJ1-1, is DSGVTQTPKHLITATGQRVTLRCSPRSGDLSVYWYQQSLDQGLQFLIQYYNGEERAKGNILERFSAQQFPDLHSELNLSSLELGDSALYFCASSVGTVTEAFFGQGTRLTVV.

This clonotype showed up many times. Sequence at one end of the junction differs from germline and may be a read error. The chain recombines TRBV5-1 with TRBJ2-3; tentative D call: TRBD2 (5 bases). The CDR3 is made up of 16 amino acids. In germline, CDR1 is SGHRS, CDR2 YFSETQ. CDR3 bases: TGTGCCAGCAGCTTAGACGGCGGGCCAAGCACAGATACGCAGTATTTT. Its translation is CASSLDGGPSTDTQYF.

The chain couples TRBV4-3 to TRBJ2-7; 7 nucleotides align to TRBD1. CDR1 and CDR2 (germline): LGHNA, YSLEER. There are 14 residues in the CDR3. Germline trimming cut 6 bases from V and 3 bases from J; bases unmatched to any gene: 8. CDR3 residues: CASSRWTGDYEQYF. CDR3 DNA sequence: TGCGCCAGCAGTCGATGGACAGGAGACTACGAGCAGTACTTC.

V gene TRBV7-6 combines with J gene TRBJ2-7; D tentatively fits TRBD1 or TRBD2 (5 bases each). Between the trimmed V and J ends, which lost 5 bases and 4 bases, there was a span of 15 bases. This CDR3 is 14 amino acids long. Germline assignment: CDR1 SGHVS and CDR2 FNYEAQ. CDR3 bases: TGTGCCAGCAGCCCGGGACCCTCAAAGTACGAGCAGTACTTC. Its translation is CASSPGPSKYEQYF.

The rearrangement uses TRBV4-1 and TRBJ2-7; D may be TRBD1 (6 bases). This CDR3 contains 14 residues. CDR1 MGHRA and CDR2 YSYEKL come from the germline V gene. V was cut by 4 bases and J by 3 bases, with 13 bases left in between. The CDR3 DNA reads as TGCGCCAGCAGCCTTAGCAGGGGCCTCTACGAGCAGTACTTC. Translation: CASSLSRGLYEQYF.

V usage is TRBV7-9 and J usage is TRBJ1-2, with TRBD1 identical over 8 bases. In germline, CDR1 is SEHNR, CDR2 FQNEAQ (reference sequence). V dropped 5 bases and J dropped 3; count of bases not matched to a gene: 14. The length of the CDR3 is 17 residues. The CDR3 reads CASSNYPPRGQDYGYTF. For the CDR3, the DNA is TGTGCCAGCAGCAATTACCCACCCAGGGGGCAAGACTATGGCTACACCTTC. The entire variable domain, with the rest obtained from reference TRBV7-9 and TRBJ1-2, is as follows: DTGVSQNPRHKITKRGQNVTFRCDPISEHNRLYWYRQTLGQGPEFLTYFQNEAQLEKSRLLSDRFSAERPKGSFSTLEIQRTEQGDSAMYLCASSNYPPRGQDYGYTFGSGTRLTVV.

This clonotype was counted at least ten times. CDR3 in amino acids: CASSLFTSGAYNEQFF. DNA for the CDR3: TGTGCCAGCAGCTTGTTTACTAGCGGAGCCTACAATGAGCAGTTCTTC. The chain is built from TRBV7-8 and TRBJ2-1, with TRBD2 matching over 8 bases. The V and J ends lost 3 bases and 2 bases, in that order; junction bases with no gene match: 6. The length of the CDR3 is 16 residues. Per the germline V gene, CDR1 is SGHVS and CDR2 is FQNEAQ. Complete variable domain (other parts from reference TRBV7-8 and TRBJ2-1): GAGVSQSPRYKVAKRGQDVALRCDPISGHVSLFWYQQALGQGPEFLTYFQNEAQLDKSGLPSDRFFAERPEGSVSTLKIQRTQQEDSAVYLCASSLFTSGAYNEQFFGPGTRLTVL.

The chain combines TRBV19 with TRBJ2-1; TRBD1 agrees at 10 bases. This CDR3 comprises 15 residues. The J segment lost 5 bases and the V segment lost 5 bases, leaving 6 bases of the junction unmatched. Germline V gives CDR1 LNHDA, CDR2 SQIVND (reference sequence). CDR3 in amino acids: CASSLMTGGHNEQFF. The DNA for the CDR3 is TGTGCCAGTAGTTTGATGACAGGGGGCCACAATGAGCAGTTCTTC.

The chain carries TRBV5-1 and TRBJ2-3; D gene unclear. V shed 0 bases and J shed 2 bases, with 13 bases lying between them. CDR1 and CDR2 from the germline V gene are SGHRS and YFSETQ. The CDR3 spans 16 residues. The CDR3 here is CASSLVAGKVTDTQYF. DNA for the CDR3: TGCGCCAGCAGCTTGGTGGCAGGCAAGGTCACAGATACGCAGTATTTT.

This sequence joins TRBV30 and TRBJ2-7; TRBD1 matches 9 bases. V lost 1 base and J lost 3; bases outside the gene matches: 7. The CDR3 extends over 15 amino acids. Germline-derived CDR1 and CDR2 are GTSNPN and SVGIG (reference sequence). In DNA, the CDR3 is TGTGCCTGGAGTGCCGAGACAGGGGGAATCTACGAGCAGTACTTC. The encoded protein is CAWSAETGGIYEQYF. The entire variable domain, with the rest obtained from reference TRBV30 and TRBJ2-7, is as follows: SQTIHQWPATLVQPVGSPLSLECTVEGTSNPNLYWYRQAAGRGLQLLFYSVGIGQISSEVPQNLSASRPQDRQFILSSKKLLLSDSGFYLCAWSAETGGIYEQYFGPGTRLTVT.

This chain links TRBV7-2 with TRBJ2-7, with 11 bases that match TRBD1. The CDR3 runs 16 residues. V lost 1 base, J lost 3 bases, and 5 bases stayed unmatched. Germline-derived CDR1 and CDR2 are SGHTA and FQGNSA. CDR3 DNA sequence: TGTGCCAGCAGCTTAGGGGGGACAGGGGGGTTCTACGAGCAGTACTTC. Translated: CASSLGGTGGFYEQYF.

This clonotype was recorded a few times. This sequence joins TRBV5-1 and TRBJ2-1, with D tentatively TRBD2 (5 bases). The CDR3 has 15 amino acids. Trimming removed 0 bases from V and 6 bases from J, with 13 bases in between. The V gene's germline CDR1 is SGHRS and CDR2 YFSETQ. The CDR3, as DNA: TGCGCCAGCAGCTTGGCCCGGACTTTGGTCAATGAGCAGTTCTTC. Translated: CASSLARTLVNEQFF.

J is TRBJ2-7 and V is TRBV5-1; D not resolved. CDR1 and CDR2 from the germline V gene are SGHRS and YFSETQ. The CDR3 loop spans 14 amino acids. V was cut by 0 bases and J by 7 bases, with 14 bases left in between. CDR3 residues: CASSLAFPGQEQYF. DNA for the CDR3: TGCGCCAGCAGCTTGGCCTTCCCCGGTCAGGAGCAGTACTTC.

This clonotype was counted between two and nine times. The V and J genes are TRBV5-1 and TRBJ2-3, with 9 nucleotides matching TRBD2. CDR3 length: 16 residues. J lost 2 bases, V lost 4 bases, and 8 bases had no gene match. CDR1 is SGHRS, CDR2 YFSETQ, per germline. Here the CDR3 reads CASSTGTSTVTDTQYF. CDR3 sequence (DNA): TGCGCCAGCAGCACCGGGACTAGCACGGTCACAGATACGCAGTATTTT.

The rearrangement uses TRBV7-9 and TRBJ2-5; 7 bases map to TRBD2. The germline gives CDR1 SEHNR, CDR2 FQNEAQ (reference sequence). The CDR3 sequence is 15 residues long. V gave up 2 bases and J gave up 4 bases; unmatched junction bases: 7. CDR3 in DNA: TGTGCCAGCAGCTTAAAGGTCGGCGGGGGAGAGACCCAGTACTTC. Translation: CASSLKVGGGETQYF. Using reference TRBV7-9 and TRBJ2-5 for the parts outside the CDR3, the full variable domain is DTGVSQNPRHKITKRGQNVTFRCDPISEHNRLYWYRQTLGQGPEFLTYFQNEAQLEKSRLLSDRFSAERPKGSFSTLEIQRTEQGDSAMYLCASSLKVGGGETQYFGPGTRLLVL.

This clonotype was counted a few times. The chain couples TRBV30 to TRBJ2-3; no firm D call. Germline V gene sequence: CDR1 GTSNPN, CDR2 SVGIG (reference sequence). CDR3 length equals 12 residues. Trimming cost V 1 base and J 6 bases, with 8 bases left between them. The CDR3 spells CAWSESMDTQYF. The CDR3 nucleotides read TGTGCCTGGAGTGAGTCCATGGATACGCAGTATTTT.

The CDR3 region is CASSSTGGFQETQYF. The DNA of the CDR3 is TGTGCCAGCAGTTCGACAGGGGGGTTTCAGGAGACCCAGTACTTC. The V gene is TRBV6-5, the J gene TRBJ2-5, with 9 nucleotides matching TRBD1. There are 15 residues in the CDR3. V lost 4 bases and J lost 5; bases outside the gene matches: 8. CDR1 and CDR2 (germline): MNHEY, SVGAGI.

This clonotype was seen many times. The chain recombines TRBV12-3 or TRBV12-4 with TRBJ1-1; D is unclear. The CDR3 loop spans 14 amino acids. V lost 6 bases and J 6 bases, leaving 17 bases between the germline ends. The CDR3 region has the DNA TGTGCCAGCAGCGCCGGCCGTGCTTCGGCTGAAGCTTTCTTT. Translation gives CASSAGRASAEAFF.

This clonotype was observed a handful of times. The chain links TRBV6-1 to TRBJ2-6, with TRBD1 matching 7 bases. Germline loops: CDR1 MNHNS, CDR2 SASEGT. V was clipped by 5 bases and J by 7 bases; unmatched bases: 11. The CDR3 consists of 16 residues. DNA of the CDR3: TGTGCCAGCAGTAAGGGACAGCACCCGACCGCCAACGTCCTGACTTTC. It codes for CASSKGQHPTANVLTF.

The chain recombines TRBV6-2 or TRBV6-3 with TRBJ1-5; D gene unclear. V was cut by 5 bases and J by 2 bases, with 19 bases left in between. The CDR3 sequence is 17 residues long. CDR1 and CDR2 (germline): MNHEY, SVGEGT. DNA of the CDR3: TGTGCCAGCAGTCTCGCTTCGGGTATACCTGGCAATCAGCCCCAGCATTTT. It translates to CASSLASGIPGNQPQHF.

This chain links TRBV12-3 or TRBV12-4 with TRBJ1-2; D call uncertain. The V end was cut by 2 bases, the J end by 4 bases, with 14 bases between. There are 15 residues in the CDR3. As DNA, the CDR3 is TGTGCCAGCAGTTTATATAGGCAGCCGGTCTATGGCTACACCTTC. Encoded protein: CASSLYRQPVYGYTF.